This TCR beta chain was profiled in a study of blood T cells in healthy people across ages. At the level of the study: About one barcoded beta molecule per two T cells came from capture by template switching. Study findings and constraints: PBMCs that were unsorted prevented a conclusive naive versus antigen-experienced comparison.

This CDR3 spans 12 amino acids. CDR1 and CDR2 from the germline V gene are SGHTA and FQGNSA. In the case of this clonotype: As yet, its antigen is unknown.

A second PCR of 7 to 11 cycles used a sample-barcoded 5' primer and a J-beta primer mix. TCRdb used MiXCR to reprocess the 5' RACE reads, holding one entry per CDR3 protein. The data contain over 1.5 million distinct CDR3 sequences, about 49% of them seen just once; the ten biggest clones take up 2% to 2.5%. This chain uses TRBV7-2 with TRBJ2-7; a possible D gene is TRBD1 (6 bases). The J call could be wrong; TRBJ2-5 is a better fit for the DNA end. Sequencing was carried out using blood. This clonotype originated in a woman between 40 and 50 years old in good health. The CDR3 here is CASREDSSTQYF. The DNA of the CDR3 is TGTGCCAGCAGGGAGGACAGCTCGACCCAGTACTTC.